The rows below give T cell receptor beta chains drawn from one sample of a study of control samples from healthy donors and cancer patients. Produced via immunoSEQ multiplex PCR; TCRdb's table is partial and in-frame only. The table has some 95,000 clones, 92% seen once. Material: blood. The source is a human donor in good health. The donor label of this sample is uncertain. CDR3s include the opening cysteine and the closing phenylalanine or tryptophan. Some rows mark clone size as missing; the rest say once, few, many or name a class of expanded clone.

cdr3_aa v_call clone_size
CASSVQGSVETQYF TRBV11-2 NA
CASSHAGLSGNTIYF TRBV6-5 once
CASSYTNTEAFF TRBV6-2/TRBV6-3 NA
CASRVQAGGNYGYTF TRBV10-1 NA
CASSPDWVGIQYF TRBV7-2 NA
CASSPSDTRGYTF TRBV18 few
CASSESRARETQYF TRBV19 NA
CASRPPSAGTSNQPQHF TRBV19 NA
CASSIGGGKEAFF TRBV25-1 NA
CASALTGENTIYF TRBV12-5 NA
CASSDRGSVPGELFF TRBV2 NA
CASSPWIRYNEQFF TRBV11-1 NA
CASSIGQGDSPLHF TRBV19 NA
CASSRPGTQYF TRBV3-1/TRBV3-2 NA
CASSTSDKHNSPLHF TRBV6-6 NA
CASSENRGLLSGANVLTF TRBV6-1 NA
CASSEFLSNQPQHF TRBV6-1 NA
CASSLIPGLEQYF TRBV5-1 NA
CASRNTGGASGANVLTF TRBV13 NA
CASSELASYNEQFF TRBV2 NA
CAWVGGLSTDTQYF TRBV30 once
CASSLDRAPPNEQFF TRBV5-1 once
CASGLGQGITEAFF TRBV12-5 once
CASSLGGTADSPLHF TRBV7-9 NA
CASSSPPVAGTPANTEAFF TRBV5-4 few
CASNPGASWNQETQYF TRBV2 NA
CASSTGQGMNTEAFF TRBV5-1 NA
CASSPLTGTTRGAFF TRBV18 once
CASSQLAGGPSYNEQFF TRBV18 NA
CASSFGKQETQYF TRBV5-1 NA
CASSDRNTEAFF TRBV6-6 NA
CASSGSLAGRPTGELFF TRBV6-2/TRBV6-3 NA
CAWSEQGRAEAFF TRBV30 NA
CASTSAELTDTQYF TRBV5-1 NA
CASSAEAGTGESEQFF TRBV5-1 once
CASSVEQGAIEQFF TRBV13 NA
CASSQPGTYSGNTIYF TRBV4-2 NA